The TCR beta chain described here comes from a study of CD8+ T cells in alopecia areata. Study outcomes and limitations: Clonality was higher in lesional than normal scalp, especially in alopecia totalis/universalis. There was only one nonresponder, so it was unclear how baseline CD8+ expansion relates to response.

Germline V lookup: CDR1 SGHAT, CDR2 FQDESV (reference sequence). The CDR3 is made up of 15 amino acids. Treatment given: oral pan-JAK inhibitor, 5-10 mg twice daily. On this clone itself: Its antigen is still unknown. At one boundary the junction diverges from the germline segment, which might be a read error.

Extracted RNA was reverse transcribed into cDNA, the sequencing template. Here immunoSEQ multiplex PCR was the method, and the copy in TCRdb shows in-frame clones only, minus some. The sample has 160,000 or so clones, roughly 50% seen once. Sequenced here: CD4+ T cells sorted from blood, sampled at approximately week 56, from a patient treated with tofacitinib. This chain joins TRBV11-1 and TRBJ1-1, with 9 nucleotides matching TRBD1. This TCR derives from a human donor with alopecia areata. The CDR3 here is CASSPEPGQGPVRVF. CDR3 DNA sequence: TGTGCCAGCAGCCCGGAACCGGGACAGGGTCCTGTTCGTGTCTTT.